A selection of T cell receptor beta chains follows, all from one sample in a study of T cells after yellow fever vaccination. MiXCR was run by TCRdb on the 5' RACE reads, yielding one entry per CDR3 protein. The repertoire has about 360,000 distinct CDR3 sequences, roughly 6.2% of them found once; the top ten carry about 15%. Here the sequenced sample was PBMCs, taken 5 days after the yellow fever booster vaccination. The source is a man aged 30 to 45 who received the YFV17D yellow fever vaccine. Each CDR3 is given with its conserved first and last residue. Fields, in order: J gene, clone size, V gene, D gene, CDR3 DNA, CDR3 protein. D genes are given only for firm matches. Clone size is stated in some rows and not others, as once, few, many or a class when expanded.

j_call: TRBJ2-3; clone_size: many; v_call: TRBV14; d_call: TRBD2; cdr3_nt: TGTGCCAGCAGCCATCTAGCGGGGGGAGATACGCAGTATTTT; cdr3_aa: CASSHLAGGDTQYF
j_call: TRBJ1-2; clone_size: few; v_call: TRBV14; d_call: .; cdr3_nt: TGTGCCAGTTCCCCGGGCCCAGGAATTGGCTACACCTTC; cdr3_aa: CASSPGPGIGYTF
j_call: TRBJ2-7; clone_size: .; v_call: TRBV28; d_call: TRBD1; cdr3_nt: TGTGCCAGCAGCCAATACAGGGGTGGTAACTACGAGCAGTACTTC; cdr3_aa: CASSQYRGGNYEQYF
j_call: TRBJ2-5; clone_size: many; v_call: TRBV6-5; d_call: .; cdr3_nt: TGTGCCAGCAGTTACTCCATAGGTCGGACCCAGTACTTC; cdr3_aa: CASSYSIGRTQYF
j_call: TRBJ2-7; clone_size: few; v_call: TRBV7-8; d_call: TRBD2; cdr3_nt: TGTGCCAGCACCTGGGACTACGGGGGCGAGCAGTACTTC; cdr3_aa: CASTWDYGGEQYF
j_call: TRBJ2-7; clone_size: .; v_call: TRBV7-9; d_call: TRBD2; cdr3_nt: TGTGCCAGCAGCTTAGCTAGCGGGGGGTACTACGAGCAGTACTTC; cdr3_aa: CASSLASGGYYEQYF
j_call: TRBJ2-7; clone_size: .; v_call: TRBV21-1; d_call: .; cdr3_nt: TGTGCCAGCAGAACCCCAAGGATTCTCGAGCAGTACTTC; cdr3_aa: CASRTPRILEQYF
j_call: TRBJ1-1; clone_size: .; v_call: TRBV20-1; d_call: .; cdr3_nt: TGCAGTGCGCACCCACAAGCTATGAACACTGAAGCTTTCTTT; cdr3_aa: CSAHPQAMNTEAFF
j_call: TRBJ2-7; clone_size: .; v_call: TRBV20-1; d_call: .; cdr3_nt: TGCAGTGCTCAAGCGACAGTGACCGAGCAGTACTTC; cdr3_aa: CSAQATVTEQYF
j_call: TRBJ1-2; clone_size: .; v_call: TRBV6-1; d_call: .; cdr3_nt: TGTGCCAGCAGCTCCGCTTCAGGGGTTGGAGGCTACACCTTC; cdr3_aa: CASSSASGVGGYTF
j_call: TRBJ2-3; clone_size: many; v_call: TRBV6-5; d_call: TRBD1; cdr3_nt: TGTGCCAGCAGTTACTCGGGTACAGGGGTTGGCACAGATACGCAGTATTTT; cdr3_aa: CASSYSGTGVGTDTQYF
j_call: TRBJ1-1; clone_size: few; v_call: TRBV18; d_call: TRBD1; cdr3_nt: TGTGCCAGCTCACCCATGGGGACAGGGGCGCTCACTGAAGCTTTCTTT; cdr3_aa: CASSPMGTGALTEAFF
j_call: TRBJ1-2; clone_size: many; v_call: TRBV7-9; d_call: .; cdr3_nt: TGTGCCAGCAGCTTAGAACTGGGGTTTGGCTATGGCTACACCTTC; cdr3_aa: CASSLELGFGYGYTF
j_call: TRBJ2-3; clone_size: few; v_call: TRBV5-1; d_call: TRBD2; cdr3_nt: TGCGCCAGCAGCTTGTTTTCGGCTAGCGGGAGGGCCACAGATACGCAGTATTTT; cdr3_aa: CASSLFSASGRATDTQYF
j_call: TRBJ2-1; clone_size: few; v_call: TRBV12-3/TRBV12-4; d_call: TRBD1; cdr3_nt: TGTGCCAGCAGTGCCCGGGACAGGGGTTACAATGAGCAGTTCTTC; cdr3_aa: CASSARDRGYNEQFF
j_call: TRBJ2-6; clone_size: .; v_call: TRBV29-1; d_call: .; cdr3_nt: TGCAGCGTTGAAGAGGGGATTGGGGCCAACGTCCTGACTTTC; cdr3_aa: CSVEEGIGANVLTF
j_call: TRBJ2-7; clone_size: few; v_call: TRBV18; d_call: .; cdr3_nt: TGTGCCAGCTCACCCAAGCAGGGGAAGGGCGAGCAGTACTTC; cdr3_aa: CASSPKQGKGEQYF
j_call: TRBJ2-2; clone_size: .; v_call: TRBV27; d_call: TRBD1; cdr3_nt: TGTGCCAGCAGTTTACTTCAGGGGGCCGGGGAGCTGTTTTTT; cdr3_aa: CASSLLQGAGELFF
j_call: TRBJ2-7; clone_size: .; v_call: TRBV28; d_call: TRBD2; cdr3_nt: TGTGCCAGCAGTTCCTTAGCGGGCTTGGACGAGCAGTACTTC; cdr3_aa: CASSSLAGLDEQYF
j_call: TRBJ2-1; clone_size: many; v_call: TRBV6-2/TRBV6-3; d_call: TRBD2; cdr3_nt: TGTGCCAGCAGCGCTCTAGCGGGAGGTTACAATGAGCAGTTCTTC; cdr3_aa: CASSALAGGYNEQFF
j_call: TRBJ2-1; clone_size: many; v_call: TRBV6-1; d_call: TRBD2; cdr3_nt: TGTGCCAGCAGTGTCAGAGCGGGAGGGCCAGGAGTCTACAATGAGCAGTTCTTC; cdr3_aa: CASSVRAGGPGVYNEQFF
j_call: TRBJ1-1; clone_size: many; v_call: TRBV5-1; d_call: .; cdr3_nt: TGCGCCAGCAGGAACAGGGAGGGGAGGTCCACTGAAGCTTTCTTT; cdr3_aa: CASRNREGRSTEAFF
j_call: TRBJ2-3; clone_size: few; v_call: TRBV29-1; d_call: .; cdr3_nt: TGCAGCGTTGAAGGAGGACGGGCTGGGACAGATACGCAGTATTTT; cdr3_aa: CSVEGGRAGTDTQYF
j_call: TRBJ2-7; clone_size: .; v_call: TRBV29-1; d_call: .; cdr3_nt: TGCAGCGTTGGGGGAATGGGCGAGCAGTACTTC; cdr3_aa: CSVGGMGEQYF
j_call: TRBJ2-5; clone_size: .; v_call: TRBV18; d_call: TRBD1; cdr3_nt: TGTGCCAGCTCTTCGGTGGGACAGGGGGCCAGAGAGACCCAGTACTTC; cdr3_aa: CASSSVGQGARETQYF
j_call: TRBJ2-1; clone_size: few; v_call: TRBV5-1; d_call: .; cdr3_nt: TGCGCCAGCAGCGCTCCCTCGAATGAGCAGTTCTTC; cdr3_aa: CASSAPSNEQFF
j_call: TRBJ1-2; clone_size: .; v_call: TRBV7-9; d_call: .; cdr3_nt: TGTGCCAGCAGCTTAGGAGAGTTCTATGGCTACACCTTC; cdr3_aa: CASSLGEFYGYTF
j_call: TRBJ2-7; clone_size: few; v_call: TRBV6-2/TRBV6-3; d_call: .; cdr3_nt: TGTGCCACCGAAAGGGACTCAACCTACGAGCAGTACTTC; cdr3_aa: CATERDSTYEQYF
j_call: TRBJ2-5; clone_size: .; v_call: TRBV5-1; d_call: .; cdr3_nt: TGCGCCAGCAGCCGGAGGGCCCTCAACCAAGAGACCCAGTACTTC; cdr3_aa: CASSRRALNQETQYF
j_call: TRBJ2-2; clone_size: few; v_call: TRBV15; d_call: TRBD1; cdr3_nt: TGTGCCACCACCCCGAGGGGGCTGAACACCGGGGAGCTGTTTTTT; cdr3_aa: CATTPRGLNTGELFF
j_call: TRBJ2-1; clone_size: .; v_call: TRBV7-2; d_call: .; cdr3_nt: TGTGCCAGCAGCACGGGGGCCAGGACTAGAAGGAATGAGCAGTTCTTC; cdr3_aa: CASSTGARTRRNEQFF
j_call: TRBJ2-1; clone_size: .; v_call: TRBV15; d_call: TRBD2; cdr3_nt: TGTGCCACCAGCAGAGCCCTAGCGGGTCTTCAGTTCTTC; cdr3_aa: CATSRALAGLQFF
j_call: TRBJ2-2; clone_size: few; v_call: TRBV28; d_call: .; cdr3_nt: TGTGCCAGCATCGTCAGGGGGGCCGGGGAGCTGTTTTTT; cdr3_aa: CASIVRGAGELFF
j_call: TRBJ2-3; clone_size: few; v_call: TRBV4-2; d_call: .; cdr3_nt: TGTGCCAGCAGCCATCCAACAGATACGCAGTATTTT; cdr3_aa: CASSHPTDTQYF
j_call: TRBJ2-6; clone_size: .; v_call: TRBV19; d_call: .; cdr3_nt: TGTGCCAGTAGTATGGCCGGGCTCGGGGCCAACGTCCTGACTTTC; cdr3_aa: CASSMAGLGANVLTF
j_call: TRBJ1-4; clone_size: many; v_call: TRBV12-3/TRBV12-4; d_call: TRBD1; cdr3_nt: TGTGCCAGCAGCGGGAGGGGGCAGGGTAATGAAAAACTGTTTTTT; cdr3_aa: CASSGRGQGNEKLFF